The clone carrying this T cell receptor (beta chain) appeared a few times. What it binds is not known. The junction had 16 bases not matched to a gene; V was cut back by 5 bases and J by 5 bases. Germline loops: CDR1 SEHNR, CDR2 FQNEAQ (reference sequence). The CDR3 has 18 amino acids. The data are from a study of radiotherapy plus CTLA-4 blockade in lung cancer. At the level of the study: In about 20% of patients, objective responses were seen; 31% had disease control.

The table came from immunoSEQ multiplex PCR; TCRdb's copy has only in-frame clones and leaves some out. The profile covers about 39,000 clones, with nearly 80% appearing a single time and less than 25% taken by the ten largest. Study conclusions and caveats: Best predicting response, reportedly, were early blood T cell clone dynamics, with interferon-beta.

The TCR was taken from a human donor with non-small cell lung cancer that progressed on radiotherapy plus ipilimumab. The sequences come from peripheral blood, collected from a patient treated with radiotherapy plus ipilimumab. The genes are TRBV7-9 and TRBJ2-5; 11 bases agree with TRBD2. The CDR3 bases are TGTGCCAGCAGCCACCCTAGCGGGGGGCATTTTGGGTCGGAGACCCAGTACTTC. Its protein is CASSHPSGGHFGSETQYF. The complete variable domain, with remaining parts taken from reference TRBV7-9 and TRBJ2-5, reads DTGVSQNPRHKITKRGQNVTFRCDPISEHNRLYWYRQTLGQGPEFLTYFQNEAQLEKSRLLSDRFSAERPKGSFSTLEIQRTEQGDSAMYLCASSHPSGGHFGSETQYFGPGTRLLVL.